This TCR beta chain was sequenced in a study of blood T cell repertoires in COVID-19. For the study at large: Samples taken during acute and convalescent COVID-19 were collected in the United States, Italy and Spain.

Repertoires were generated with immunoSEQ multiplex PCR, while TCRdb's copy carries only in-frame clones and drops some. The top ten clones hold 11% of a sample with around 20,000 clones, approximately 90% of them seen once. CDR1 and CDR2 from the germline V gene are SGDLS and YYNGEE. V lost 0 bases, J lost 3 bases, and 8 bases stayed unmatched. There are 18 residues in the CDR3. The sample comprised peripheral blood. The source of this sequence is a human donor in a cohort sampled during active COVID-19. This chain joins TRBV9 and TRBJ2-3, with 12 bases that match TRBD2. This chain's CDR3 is CASSVDPLAGGGTDTQYF. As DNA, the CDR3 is TGTGCCAGCAGCGTAGACCCACTAGCGGGAGGTGGAACAGATACGCAGTATTTT.